The entry below describes one TCR beta chain. Authors' methods: From reference gene primer amplification, estimates of nucleated cell counts were derived. The table came from immunoSEQ multiplex PCR; TCRdb's copy has only in-frame clones and leaves some out. V and J calls and clone size are given by that table; D and trimming were obtained from the DNA. Here the sample spans around 140,000 clones, about four fifths being singletons. This entry comes from a study of blood T cell repertoires in COVID-19. Study summary: Whether acute or convalescent, the COVID-19 samples came from the United States, Italy and Spain. T cells, B-cell-depleted T cells, or PBMCs supplied cDNA or gDNA.

With 8 bases clipped from V and 3 bases from J, the junction kept 5 bases outside the gene matches. CDR3 length: 13 amino acids. Germline lookup yields CDR1 MDHEN and CDR2 SYDVKM. Sequencing was performed on peripheral blood. This receptor was taken from a human donor in a cohort sampled during active COVID-19. The J gene is TRBJ2-7, the V gene TRBV28, with 9 bases fitting TRBD2. CDR3 nucleotides: TGTGCCAGCTCTGCGGGAGGGGGCTACGAGCAGTACTTC. Its protein product is CASSAGGGYEQYF.